The entry below describes one T cell receptor (beta chain). The record originates from a study of blood T cell repertoires in COVID-19. Looking at the study overall: Both acute and convalescent COVID-19 samples were obtained from the United States, Italy and Spain. In each case, the material was cDNA or gDNA derived from T cells, B-cell-depleted T cells, or PBMCs.

In the source study's methods: From reference gene primer amplification, estimates of nucleated cell counts were derived. Sequenced by immunoSEQ multiplex PCR; TCRdb stores in-frame clones only, minus some. The D gene and trimming were derived from the DNA, and the V and J assignments and clone size from that table. Among over 200,000 clones, approximately 90% were seen once, and the ten largest hold approximately 2.5%. V was cut by 3 bases and J by 2 bases, with 14 bases left in between. CDR1 is SGHKS, CDR2 YYEKEE, per germline (reference sequence). CDR3 length: 16 residues. The TCR sequence derives from a man under 40 with COVID-19, enrolled during active disease. The specimen sequenced was peripheral blood. The chain carries TRBV5-5 and TRBJ2-2; tentative D call: TRBD1 (6 bases). CDR3 residues: CASSSPGTRNTGELFF. The CDR3 nucleotides read TGTGCCAGCAGCTCACCGGGGACACGTAACACCGGGGAGCTGTTTTTT.